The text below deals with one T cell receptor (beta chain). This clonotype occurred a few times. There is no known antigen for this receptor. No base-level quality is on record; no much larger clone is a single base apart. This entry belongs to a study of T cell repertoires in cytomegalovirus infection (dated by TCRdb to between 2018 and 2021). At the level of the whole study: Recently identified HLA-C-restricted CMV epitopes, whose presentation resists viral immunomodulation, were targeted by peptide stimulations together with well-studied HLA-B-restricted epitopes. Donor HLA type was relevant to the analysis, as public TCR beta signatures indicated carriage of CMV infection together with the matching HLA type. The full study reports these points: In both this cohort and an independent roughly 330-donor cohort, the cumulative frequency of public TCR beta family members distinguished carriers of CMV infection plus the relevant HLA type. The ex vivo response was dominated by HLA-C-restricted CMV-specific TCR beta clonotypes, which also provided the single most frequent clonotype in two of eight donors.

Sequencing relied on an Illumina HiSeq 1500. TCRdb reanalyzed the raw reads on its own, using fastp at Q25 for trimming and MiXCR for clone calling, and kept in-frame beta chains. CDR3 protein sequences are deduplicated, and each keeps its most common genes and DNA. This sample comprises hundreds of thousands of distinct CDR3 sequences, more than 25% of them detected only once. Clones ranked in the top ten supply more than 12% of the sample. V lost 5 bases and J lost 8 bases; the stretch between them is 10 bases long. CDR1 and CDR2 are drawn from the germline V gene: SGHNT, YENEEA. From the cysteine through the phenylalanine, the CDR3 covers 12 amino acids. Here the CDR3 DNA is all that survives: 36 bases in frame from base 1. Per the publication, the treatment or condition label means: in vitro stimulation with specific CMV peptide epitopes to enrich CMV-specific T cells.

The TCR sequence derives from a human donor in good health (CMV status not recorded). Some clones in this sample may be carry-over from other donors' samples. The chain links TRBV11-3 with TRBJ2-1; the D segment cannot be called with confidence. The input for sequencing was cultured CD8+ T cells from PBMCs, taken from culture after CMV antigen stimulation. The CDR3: CASSPSGYEQFF. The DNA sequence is TGTGCCAGCAGCCCCTCGGGTTATGAGCAGTTCTTC.